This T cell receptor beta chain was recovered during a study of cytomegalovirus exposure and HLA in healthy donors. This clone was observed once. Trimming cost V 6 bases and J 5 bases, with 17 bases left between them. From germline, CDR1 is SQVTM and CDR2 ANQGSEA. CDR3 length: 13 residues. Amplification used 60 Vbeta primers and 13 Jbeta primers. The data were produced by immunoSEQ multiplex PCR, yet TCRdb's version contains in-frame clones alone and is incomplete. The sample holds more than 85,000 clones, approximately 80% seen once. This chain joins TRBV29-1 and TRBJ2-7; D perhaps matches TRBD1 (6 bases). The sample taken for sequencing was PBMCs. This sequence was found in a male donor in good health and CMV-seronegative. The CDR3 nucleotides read TGCAGCGTCTTAGGGGCAGGGGAAAACGAGCAGTACTTC. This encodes CSVLGAGENEQYF.